The 22 T cell receptor beta chains given below trace back to one sample, sequenced in a study of identical twins. One entry per CDR3 protein, called by TCRdb with MiXCR from the 5' RACE reads. Found here are around 680,000 distinct CDR3 sequences, 8.6% of them singletons; the top ten hold approximately 0.96%. Another study also made use of these data, one on yellow fever vaccine responses in identical twins.

Sequences were obtained from PBMCs. These receptor sequences come from a woman in her late teens or twenties in good health.

V is TRBV2 and J is TRBJ2-6; D may be TRBD1 (6 bases). This CDR3 is 17 amino acids long. V was clipped by 3 bases and J by 0 bases, with 12 bases between them. Germline CDR1 is SNHLY and CDR2 is FYNNEI. The CDR3 region is CASSEQGSFSGANVLTF. CDR3 sequence (DNA): TGTGCCAGCAGTGAGCAGGGGAGCTTCTCTGGGGCCAACGTCCTGACTTTC.

This clonotype turned up a few times. The junction departs from germline at one end; a sequencing error may be responsible. The chain carries TRBV7-9 and TRBJ2-1, with D unresolved. This CDR3 has 15 residues. Germline V gene sequence: CDR1 SEHNR, CDR2 FQNEAQ (reference sequence). The CDR3 spells CASSPRIVYYNERFF. The CDR3, as DNA: TGTGCCAGCAGCCCCCGGATTGTTTACTACAATGAGCGGTTCTTC.

This clonotype showed up just a few times. The rearrangement links TRBV30 to TRBJ2-1; D possibly matches TRBD1 or TRBD2 (5 bases each). Germline V CDR1 and CDR2: GTSNPN, SVGIG (reference sequence). CDR3 length: 15 residues. Trimming removed 0 bases at V and 4 bases at J, with 13 bases between. In nucleotides, the CDR3 is TGTGCCTGGAGTGTCCCGCAGGGAGAGTACAATGAGCAGTTCTTC. Amino acids: CAWSVPQGEYNEQFF.

This chain connects TRBV6-2 or TRBV6-3 to TRBJ2-1; TRBD2 might be the D (6 bases). Germline CDR1 reads MNHEY; CDR2 reads SVGEGT. V lost 5 bases to trimming and J lost 10 bases, with 21 bases between them. The CDR3 is 15 residues long. CDR3 DNA: TGTGCCAGCAGTCGCCCCGTCAGCGGGCCTGAGGAGCAGTTCTTC. The encoded protein is CASSRPVSGPEEQFF.

This clonotype came up a few times. The chain carries TRBV5-6 and TRBJ2-5; no firm D call. The CDR3 is 14 residues long. The V end lost 0 bases, the J end lost 4 bases, and 10 bases lay between the germline ends. From germline, CDR1 is SGHDT and CDR2 YYEEEE. The CDR3 DNA follows: TGTGCCAGCAGCTTGGAAGGGATAAGAGAGACCCAGTACTTC. It specifies CASSLEGIRETQYF. Full variable domain (outside the CDR3, taken from reference TRBV5-6 and TRBJ2-5): DAGVTQSPTHLIKTRGQQVTLRCSPKSGHDTVSWYQQALGQGPQFIFQYYEEEERQRGNFPDRFSGHQFPNYSSELNVNALLLGDSALYLCASSLEGIRETQYFGPGTRLLVL.

This clonotype has just a few counts. The chain joins TRBV25-1 to TRBJ1-3; no definite D call. V was shortened by 2 bases and J by 2 bases, with 7 bases between the two germline ends. CDR1 and CDR2 from the germline V gene are MGHDK and SYGVNS. This CDR3 is built from 14 residues. The CDR3 protein is CASSERAPGNTIYF. The CDR3 DNA follows: TGTGCCAGCAGTGAACGGGCCCCTGGAAACACCATATATTTT.

This clonotype has ten or more counts. This chain connects TRBV24-1 to TRBJ2-1; 8 bases line up with TRBD2. V was clipped by 4 bases and J by 15 bases; unmatched bases: 4. Germline assignment: CDR1 KGHDR and CDR2 SFDVKD. CDR3 length: 11 amino acids. The CDR3 reads CATSERTSLFF. CDR3 coding DNA: TGTGCCACCAGTGAGAGGACTAGCTTGTTCTTC.

This chain links TRBV4-2 with TRBJ2-7; 10 nucleotides align to TRBD1. Unmatched junction bases numbered 12, after V lost 3 bases and J lost 7 bases. The CDR3 loop spans 16 amino acids. From germline, CDR1 is LGHNA and CDR2 YNFKEQ. CDR3 DNA sequence: TGTGCCAGCAGCCAGGCCCCGGGACAGGGGTCGAGGGAGCAGTACTTC. It codes for CASSQAPGQGSREQYF.

This clonotype was detected many times. The chain has TRBV12-3 or TRBV12-4 and TRBJ1-1; 7 nucleotides align to TRBD1. The CDR3 extends over 11 amino acids. V dropped 5 bases and J dropped 8; count of bases not matched to a gene: 2. CDR3 nucleotides: TGTGCCAGCAGTCGGGGACAGGAAGCTTTCTTT. Its protein is CASSRGQEAFF.

This chain joins TRBV27 and TRBJ2-7; 7 bases map to TRBD1. CDR3 length: 15 amino acids. The J segment lost 7 bases and the V segment lost 4 bases, leaving 13 bases of the junction unmatched. Germline lookup yields CDR1 MNHEY and CDR2 SMNVEV (reference sequence). CDR3 residues: CASSSPGQRLREQYF. The CDR3 DNA follows: TGTGCCAGCAGTTCCCCGGGACAGAGACTTCGTGAGCAGTACTTC.

The J gene is TRBJ2-7, the V gene TRBV6-2 or TRBV6-3; D gene ambiguous. Per germline, CDR1 MNHEY and CDR2 SVGEGT. The CDR3 runs 11 residues. With 7 bases removed from V and 5 bases from J, the gap between germline ends came to 9 bases. The CDR3 DNA is TGTGCCAGCACCGTAGCCGACGAGCAGTACTTC. Translation gives CASTVADEQYF.

In this sample, this clonotype turned up many times. V usage is TRBV29-1 and J usage is TRBJ2-7; TRBD1 agrees at 9 bases. Germline values: CDR1 SQVTM, CDR2 ANQGSEA. The CDR3 is 13 residues long. V gave up 7 bases and J gave up 7 bases; unmatched junction bases: 11. Here the CDR3 reads CSARDRVAKEQYF. As DNA, the CDR3 is TGCAGCGCCCGGGACAGGGTTGCTAAGGAGCAGTACTTC.

This clonotype was seen many times. This rearrangement joins TRBV29-1 to TRBJ2-2; no reliable D call. This CDR3 has 13 amino acids. V dropped 2 bases and J dropped 2 bases, with 6 bases sitting between them. CDR1 SQVTM and CDR2 ANQGSEA come from the germline V gene. CDR3 loop: CSVEQINTGELFF. CDR3 in DNA: TGCAGCGTTGAACAGATTAACACCGGGGAGCTGTTTTTT.

This clonotype was observed a handful of times. Here the CDR3 reads CASSPGASGGWNTGELFF. The DNA of the CDR3 is TGTGCCAGCAGCCCCGGGGCTAGCGGGGGCTGGAACACCGGGGAGCTGTTTTTT. The chain carries TRBV7-3 and TRBJ2-2; 10 positions agree with TRBD2. The V gene's germline CDR1 is SGHTA and CDR2 FQGTGA. J lost 1 base, V lost 5 bases, and 10 bases had no gene match. The length of the CDR3 is 18 residues. The full variable domain, in which reference TRBV7-3 and TRBJ2-2 provide the parts outside the CDR3, is GAGVSQTPSNKVTEKGKYVELRCDPISGHTALYWYRQSLGQGPEFLIYFQGTGAADDSGLPNDRFFAVRPEGSVSTLKIQRTERGDSAVYLCASSPGASGGWNTGELFFGEGSRLTVL.

V is TRBV25-1 and J is TRBJ2-7; 9 bases are shared with TRBD2. V lost 4 bases and J lost 0; bases outside the gene matches: 1. Germline CDR1 and CDR2: MGHDK and SYGVNS. The CDR3 runs 14 residues. CDR3 nucleotides: TGTGCCAGCAGTGGTAGCGGGAGCTCCTACGAGCAGTACTTC. This gives the protein CASSGSGSSYEQYF.

This clonotype was recorded at least ten times. The CDR3 loop reads CAISEVLAVRGEQFF. CDR3 in DNA: TGTGCCATCAGTGAGGTATTAGCGGTGAGGGGTGAGCAGTTCTTC. This chain uses TRBV10-3 with TRBJ2-1; D is perhaps TRBD2 (6 bases). V dropped 2 bases and J dropped 9 bases, with 17 bases sitting between them. The germline V gene has CDR1 ENHRY and CDR2 SYGVKD. CDR3 length: 15 residues.

This chain links TRBV7-2 with TRBJ1-4; D is ambiguous. The V gene lost 5 bases and the J gene lost 8 bases, with 15 bases spanning the gap. Germline lookup yields CDR1 SGHTA and CDR2 FQGNSA. The CDR3 is made up of 14 amino acids. CDR3: CASSTTNQVEKLFF. CDR3 in DNA: TGTGCCAGCAGCACGACAAACCAGGTGGAAAAACTGTTTTTT.

V and J are TRBV4-1 and TRBJ1-1, with D perhaps matching TRBD1 (6 bases). The CDR3 is 17 residues long. Deletions cut 0 bases from V and 4 bases from J, with 18 bases between. The V gene's germline CDR1 is MGHRA and CDR2 YSYEKL. The CDR3 sequence is CASSQDPGGRIGTEAFF. CDR3 in DNA: TGCGCCAGCAGCCAAGATCCGGGGGGCAGGATTGGCACTGAAGCTTTCTTT.

Details on this clonotype: A much bigger clone sits one base away, suggesting this may be a read error. The chain uses TRBV7-8 and TRBJ2-7; 7 bases line up with TRBD1. Germline CDR1 SGHVS, CDR2 FQNEAQ. V shed 4 bases, J shed 5 bases, and the junction held 5 bases outside the gene matches. The CDR3 totals 13 residues. The CDR3 region has the DNA TGTGCCAGCAGCTGGGGACAGTTCCACGAGCAGTACTTC. It yields the protein CASSWGQFHEQYF.

There are many counts of this clonotype. The V call is TRBV6-2 or TRBV6-3, the J call TRBJ2-3; 7 bases are shared with TRBD2. J lost 2 bases, V lost 0 bases, and 8 bases had no gene match. This CDR3 has 17 residues. Germline CDR1 and CDR2: MNHEY and SVGEGT. The CDR3 region has the DNA TGTGCCAGCAGTTACTCCACGGCTAGCGGTCCCACAGATACGCAGTATTTT. This codes for CASSYSTASGPTDTQYF.

This clonotype has just a few counts. This chain links TRBV24-1 with TRBJ2-6; D unclear. CDR1 KGHDR and CDR2 SFDVKD come from the germline V gene. V lost 5 bases and J 0 bases, leaving 7 bases between the germline ends. The CDR3 is 15 residues long. CDR3 sequence (DNA): TGTGCCACCAGTGGAGCGAACTCTGGGGCCAACGTCCTGACTTTC. Amino acids: CATSGANSGANVLTF.

This clonotype has just a few counts. V usage is TRBV20-1 and J usage is TRBJ2-2; a weak D match, TRBD1 (5 bases). From germline, CDR1 is DFQATT and CDR2 SNEGSKA (reference sequence). This CDR3 is built from 12 residues. Trimming shortened V by 6 bases and J by 5 bases, and 10 bases separated the two germline ends. The CDR3 coding sequence is TGCAGTGCCACTCAGGGAACCGGGGAGCTGTTTTTT. It yields the protein CSATQGTGELFF.